This T cell receptor (beta chain) was captured in a study of T cell responses to AZD1222 COVID-19 vaccine. CDR1 LGHNA and CDR2 YSLEER come from the germline V gene. Trimming stripped 0 bases from V and 0 bases from J, with 9 bases between. This CDR3 has 17 residues. Libraries were prepared by immunoSEQ multiplex PCR; TCRdb keeps only in-frame clonotypes and omits some of them. The sample consists of roughly 150,000 clones, approximately 94% of them appearing once. Here the sequenced sample was peripheral blood, taken on day 0 of AZD1222 vaccination. The rearrangement joins TRBV4-3 to TRBJ2-6, with TRBD2 as a possible D gene (5 bases). This clonotype originated in an adult in good health. The CDR3: CASSQDGVSSGANVLTF. The DNA of the CDR3 is TGCGCCAGCAGCCAAGACGGGGTGAGCTCTGGGGCCAACGTCCTGACTTTC.